This T cell receptor beta chain was documented in a study of beta chain features in type 1 diabetes. Study-wide results and caveats: Shorter TCRB CDR3s, moderately but significantly so, were found in Type 1 diabetes patients in all four CD4+ subsets.

Points on this clone: As yet, its antigen is unknown.

The whole isolated RNA underwent reverse transcription, so sequencing captured expressed TCRB transcripts. Using immunoSEQ multiplex PCR, the repertoire was profiled, and TCRdb retains in-frame clones only, with some absent. The data contain some 150,000 clones, around 9.3% of them seen just once; the ten biggest clones take up 1% to 1.5%. The germline gives CDR1 SGHRS, CDR2 YFSETQ. V dropped 4 bases and J dropped 0 bases, with 8 bases sitting between them. The CDR3 has 13 amino acids. Sequenced: naive CD4+ T cells from blood. This chain uses TRBV5-1 with TRBJ2-7; the D gene is possibly TRBD1 (6 bases). This clonotype was obtained from a man between 18 and 35 years old in good health. The CDR3 coding sequence is TGCGCCAGCAGCATACAGGGCTCCTACGAGCAGTACTTC. Its protein is CASSIQGSYEQYF.